This T cell receptor (beta chain) was sequenced for a study of blood T cell repertoires in COVID-19 (dated by TCRdb to the early 2020s). About the full investigation: Collaborator samples came from the United States, Italy and Spain and covered acute and convalescent phases of COVID-19. HLA class I and class II types, where available, came from metadata supplied by the sample provider rather than from assay-based typing. Samples came from the ongoing ImmuneRACE study (first 160 participants) plus 1,254 subjects from 6 global collaborators. A de-identified subject ID, COVID-19 status, age in years and sex were almost always included in the sample metadata. The repertoires were released in a freely available public database intended as a resource for research on the immune response to SARS-CoV-2. The material from the prospective study consisted of cDNA or gDNA derived from T cells, B-cell-depleted T cells, or PBMCs. The dataset comprised deeply sampled blood TCRbeta repertoires from subjects exposed to, actively infected with, or recovered from COVID-19.

V sheds 0 bases and J sheds 12 bases, leaving 12 bases between their ends. Reading the germline V gene gives CDR1 LGHNA and CDR2 YSLEER. The CDR3 covers 13 residues, taking in both the cysteine and the phenylalanine. Only the CDR3 region is kept as DNA, spanning 39 bases read in frame from base 1. A remark on this clone: There is no known antigen for this receptor. No much larger clonotype is one base removed from it; base qualities were not supplied.

General findings and caveats noted by the study authors: Clinical and demographic metadata were provided uncurated, with the amount varying by source and participant.

Participants in the prospective study were enrolled through a virtual design, were aged about 18 to 100 years, and lived in approximately 24 United States geographic areas. Cohort assignment in the prospective study relied on participant-reported clinical history from a screening survey and a study questionnaire. Recovered participants in ImmuneRACE Cohort 3 were defined by two consecutive negative NP/OP PCR tests, clearance by a healthcare professional, or resolution of symptoms. Mobile phlebotomists in the prospective study collected whole blood, serum and a nasopharyngeal or oropharyngeal swab from every participant. Prospective study participants could optionally give additional blood draws and questionnaires over a roughly 2-month period. Before DNA extraction, blood samples from the prospective study were shipped at room temperature or frozen. TCRbeta CDR3 regions were amplified from genomic DNA by means of the immunoSEQ Assay, a bias-controlled multiplex PCR. The original methods were these. The number of nucleated cells in each sample was estimated from the amplification of reference gene primers within the assay. To quantify the absolute abundance of each unique TCRbeta CDR3 rearrangement, sequence reads were collapsed and filtered. For each sample, productive Simpson clonality was calculated as the square root of Simpson's diversity index over productive rearrangements. TCRdb provides this immuneACCESS table in a form limited to in-frame rearrangements. Some clones are lacking; in checked studies, under half of them reflect an unresolved V gene, and why the rest are absent is not known. The DNA was the basis for D and trimming; V, J and clone size are from that table. The sample table shows roughly 500,000 clones, and around nine tenths are seen once. Less than 2% of the sample comes from the top ten.

The TCR sequence derives from a woman aged 35 to 49 who had recovered from COVID-19. The V gene is TRBV4-3 and the J gene is TRBJ2-1, with a tentative D gene TRBD2 over 6 matching bases. Sequenced material: PBMCs or T cells enriched from blood (not recorded which). The CDR3 here reads CASSQEGTSWQFF. The nucleotide sequence is TGCGCCAGCAGCCAAGAAGGTACTAGCTGGCAGTTCTTC.